This T cell receptor beta chain was recovered during a study of blood T cell repertoires in COVID-19. Overall study: Whether acute or convalescent, the COVID-19 samples came from the United States, Italy and Spain. T cells, B-cell-depleted T cells, or PBMCs provided the cDNA or gDNA that served as material.

This clone was detected once. Original methodology: Reference gene primer amplification gave estimated nucleated cell counts. Sequencing used immunoSEQ multiplex PCR; TCRdb keeps in-frame clones, though not all of them. V and J calls and clone size follow that table, whereas D and trimming were derived from the DNA. The sample lists 65,000 to 80,000 clones, over 75% occurring once. The germline CDR1 and CDR2 sequences are GTSNPN and SVGIG (reference sequence). With 4 bases clipped from V and 1 base from J, the junction kept 8 bases outside the gene matches. The CDR3 runs to 15 residues. The sequence was collected from a man aged 50-60 years with active COVID-19. The specimen sequenced was peripheral blood. This rearrangement joins TRBV30 to TRBJ1-1; 8 bases are shared with TRBD1. CDR3 coding DNA: TGTGCCTGGATGGGACAGGCCATCCCGAACACTGAAGCTTTCTTT. It is translated as CAWMGQAIPNTEAFF.